The 17 T cell receptor beta chains in this list originate from one sample, sequenced in a study of ipilimumab plus nivolumab after autologous stem cell transplantation listed by TCRdb under 2021. Library preparation used the immunoSEQ multiplex PCR assay. The source is immuneACCESS, and TCRdb retained only in-frame sequences with V and J called. Part of the clones is not carried over; for the studies checked, unresolved V genes explain less than half of this, and the remainder is unexplained. The table for this sample lists 20,000 to 30,000 clones; around 83% of them were counted only once. Together, the top ten hold 4% to 6% of the sample. Sequencing used PBMCs, obtained in a trial of ipilimumab plus nivolumab as post-transplant consolidation. Source of these receptors: a male donor with diffuse large B-cell lymphoma.

V is TRBV18 and J is TRBJ1-1; D is ambiguous. This CDR3 spans 15 amino acids. Trimming left V 2 bases short and J 0 bases short, with 10 bases between. Looked up from germline, CDR1 is KGHSH and CDR2 is LQKENI. CDR3 residues: CASSPRPLVNTEAFF. The CDR3 bases are TGTGCCAGCTCACCAAGGCCATTGGTGAACACTGAAGCTTTCTTT.

J is TRBJ2-3 and V is TRBV19; TRBD1 agrees at 12 bases. The CDR3 consists of 15 residues. Germline CDR1 LNHDA, CDR2 SQIVND (reference sequence). Trimming cost V 6 bases and J 5 bases; bases outside gene matches: 6. This CDR3 is CASRSGTGGVDTQYF. As DNA, the CDR3 is TGTGCCAGTAGATCCGGGACAGGGGGCGTAGATACGCAGTATTTT.

This clone was seen just once. V and J are TRBV19 and TRBJ1-2, with a possible D match to TRBD1 (5 bases). Trimming stripped 3 bases from V and 4 bases from J, with 12 bases between. Germline CDR1 reads LNHDA; CDR2 reads SQIVND (reference sequence). The CDR3 loop spans 14 amino acids. The CDR3 DNA is TGTGCCAGTAGTATTTCTTCAGGGTCCTATGGCTACACCTTC. This translates into CASSISSGSYGYTF.

The gene calls are TRBV20-1 and TRBJ1-4; D ambiguous. The V and J ends lost 5 bases and 8 bases respectively, with 9 bases between them. This CDR3 spans 11 amino acids. Germline lookup yields CDR1 DFQATT and CDR2 SNEGSKA (reference sequence). The CDR3 protein is CSALAQEKLFF. CDR3 sequence (DNA): TGCAGTGCTTTGGCGCAGGAAAAACTGTTTTTT.

This chain uses TRBV5-4 with TRBJ2-5; D unresolved. The CDR3 runs to 13 residues. The V end lost 2 bases, the J end lost 5 bases, and 10 bases lay between the germline ends. Germline V gene data show CDR1 as SGHNT and CDR2 as YYREEE (reference sequence). The CDR3 loop reads CASSFYPVETQYF. The CDR3 DNA follows: TGTGCCAGCAGCTTTTACCCTGTGGAGACCCAGTACTTC.

This rearrangement joins TRBV30 to TRBJ1-2; possible D gene TRBD1, 5 bases. V lost 0 bases, J lost 8 bases, and 13 bases lay in between. Germline CDR1 reads GTSNPN; CDR2 reads SVGIG (reference sequence). The CDR3 totals 13 residues. The CDR3 reads CAWSVPGVVGYTF. The CDR3 DNA reads as TGTGCCTGGAGTGTACCGGGGGTTGTCGGCTACACCTTC.

The rearrangement links TRBV5-1 to TRBJ2-5; 11 nucleotides agree with TRBD2. Looked up from germline, CDR1 is SGHRS and CDR2 is YFSETQ. CDR3 size: 16 residues. Trimming at V came to 1 base and at J to 4 bases, leaving 6 bases not matched to a gene. CDR3 loop: CASSLTTSGGIETQYF. The DNA for the CDR3 is TGCGCCAGCAGCTTGACCACTAGCGGGGGAATAGAGACCCAGTACTTC.

J is TRBJ2-5 and V is TRBV4-1; 8 bases fit TRBD1. The CDR3 loop spans 14 amino acids. The junction had 9 bases not matched to a gene; V was cut back by 1 base and J by 11 bases. The germline CDR1 and CDR2 sequences are MGHRA and YSYEKL. The CDR3 loop reads CASSQGQGMREQYF. The DNA of the CDR3 is TGCGCCAGCAGCCAAGGACAGGGGATGAGAGAGCAGTACTTC.

The gene calls are TRBV18 and TRBJ1-2; D is uncertain. The V gene's germline CDR1 is KGHSH and CDR2 LQKENI. The CDR3 consists of 14 residues. Trimming took 1 base from V and 5 from J, leaving 11 bases between them. For the CDR3, the DNA is TGTGCCAGCTCACCACGGCAGGATGTGTATGGCTACACCTTC. Protein product: CASSPRQDVYGYTF.

The chain joins TRBV10-1 to TRBJ1-2; no clear D gene. This CDR3 contains 12 residues. Per germline, CDR1 WNHNN and CDR2 SYGVQD (reference sequence). V shed 5 bases and J shed 4 bases, with 8 bases lying between them. The CDR3 nucleotides are TGCGCCAGCAGTAGTAGAGGCTATGGCTACACCTTC. The encoded protein is CASSSRGYGYTF.

This clone turned up a few times. The gene calls are TRBV15 and TRBJ1-6; D remains unclear. Germline V gives CDR1 LNHNV, CDR2 YYDKDF (reference sequence). CDR3 size: 14 residues. Trimming took off 3 bases at V and 6 bases at J, with 9 bases between the two ends. The CDR3 DNA follows: TGTGCCACCAGCAGCCTGCAGCCTAATTCACCCCTCCACTTT. Translated, it gives CATSSLQPNSPLHF.

The J gene is TRBJ1-4, the V gene TRBV28; D possibly corresponds to TRBD1 (6 bases). The CDR3 covers 16 residues. V dropped 4 bases and J dropped 8 bases, with 20 bases sitting between them. The germline gives CDR1 MDHEN, CDR2 SYDVKM. CDR3 in amino acids: CASSSLSGAKGEKLFF. The CDR3 DNA follows: TGTGCCAGCAGTTCACTCTCGGGGGCCAAAGGAGAAAAACTGTTTTTT. Complete variable domain (other parts from reference TRBV28 and TRBJ1-4): DVKVTQSSRYLVKRTGEKVFLECVQDMDHENMFWYRQDPGLGLRLIYFSYDVKMKEKGDIPEGYSVSREKKERFSLILESASTNQTSMYLCASSSLSGAKGEKLFFGSGTQLSVL.

This chain links TRBV6-6 with TRBJ1-5, with D perhaps TRBD1 (5 bases). The CDR3 length is 15 residues. V was trimmed by 2 bases and J by 6 bases, leaving 14 bases between them. Germline CDR1 reads MNHNY; CDR2 reads SVGAGI (reference sequence). The CDR3 loop is CASSYQGRGGQPQHF. As DNA, the CDR3 is TGTGCCAGCAGTTACCAAGGACGGGGGGGTCAGCCCCAGCATTTT.

This chain links TRBV9 with TRBJ1-2, with a tentative D call TRBD1 (6 bases). CDR3 length equals 15 residues. CDR1 SGDLS and CDR2 YYNGEE come from the germline V gene. Trimming took 0 bases from V and 7 from J, leaving 16 bases between them. CDR3 residues: CASSVATGGFGGYTF. CDR3 bases: TGTGCCAGCAGCGTAGCGACAGGTGGGTTCGGTGGCTACACCTTC.

The chain is built from TRBV5-1 and TRBJ2-7; TRBD1 matches 8 bases. Trimming removed 3 bases from V and 7 bases from J; junction bases left unmatched: 9. CDR1 is SGHRS, CDR2 YFSETQ, per germline. The CDR3 sequence is 14 residues long. The CDR3 coding sequence is TGCGCCAGCAGCTCGGTTCAGGGGGCGCGGGAGCAGTACTTC. It codes for CASSSVQGAREQYF. The variable domain in full, completed from reference TRBV5-1 and TRBJ2-7, reads KAGVTQTPRYLIKTRGQQVTLSCSPISGHRSVSWYQQTPGQGLQFLFEYFSETQRNKGNFPGRFSGRQFSNSRSEMNVSTLELGDSALYLCASSSVQGAREQYFGPGTRLTVT.

The rearrangement joins TRBV7-3 to TRBJ2-7; D remains unclear. This CDR3 has 14 residues. V was pared by 2 bases and J by 3 bases, with 11 bases between. Germline V CDR1 and CDR2: SGHTA, FQGTGA. This CDR3 reads CASSLYAGNYEQYF. The CDR3, as DNA: TGTGCCAGCAGCTTATATGCAGGAAACTACGAGCAGTACTTC.

The chain joins TRBV11-2 to TRBJ2-3; D is ambiguous. Germline-derived CDR1 and CDR2 are SGHAT and FQNNGV. The CDR3 has 13 residues. Trimming cost V 2 bases and J 0 bases, with 3 bases left between them. The CDR3 sequence: CASSLSSTDTQYF. The CDR3 DNA follows: TGTGCCAGCAGCTTATCGAGCACAGATACGCAGTATTTT.